This T cell receptor beta chain was identified in a study of blood T cell repertoires in COVID-19 (dated by TCRdb to 2019 to 2021). With regard to the full study: Collaborator samples came from the United States, Italy and Spain and covered acute and convalescent phases of COVID-19. The sample metadata nearly always contained a de-identified subject ID, COVID-19 status, age in years and sex. Samples came from the ongoing ImmuneRACE study (first 160 participants) plus 1,254 subjects from 6 global collaborators. Where HLA class I and class II types were available, the types were taken from metadata supplied by the sample provider, not from assay-based typing. The prospective study material was composed of cDNA or gDNA derived from T cells, B-cell-depleted T cells, or PBMCs. The dataset comprised deeply sampled blood TCRbeta repertoires from subjects exposed to, actively infected with, or recovered from COVID-19. The repertoires were made available in a free public database intended to serve as a resource for research on the immune response to SARS-CoV-2. Paper-wide results and their limitations: The quantity of clinical and demographic metadata differed by source and by participant and was supplied without curation.

Based on the germline V gene (reference sequence), the CDR1 and CDR2 sequences are MNHEY and SMNVEV. V loses 2 bases of germline sequence and J loses 4 bases, and the interval between the two ends is 15 bases. The CDR3 numbers 16 residues from cysteine through phenylalanine. Left in the record is the CDR3 DNA by itself, 48 bases read in frame from the first base. Enrolling through a virtual design, the prospective study's participants ranged in age from roughly 18 to 89 years and lived across more than 20 United States geographic areas. In the prospective study, cohorts were assigned on the basis of participant-reported clinical history obtained from a screening survey and a study questionnaire. Recovered participants in ImmuneRACE Cohort 3 were defined by two consecutive negative NP/OP PCR tests, clearance by a healthcare professional, or resolution of symptoms. Each participant in the prospective study had whole blood, serum and a nasopharyngeal or oropharyngeal swab collected by mobile phlebotomists. Over a roughly 2-month period, participants in the prospective study had the option of providing additional blood draws and questionnaires. Prospective study blood samples were shipped either frozen or at room temperature before DNA extraction.

TCRbeta CDR3 regions were amplified from genomic DNA using the immunoSEQ Assay, a bias-controlled multiplex PCR. Under the source paper's analysis protocol: Within the assay, amplification of reference gene primers was used to estimate how many nucleated cells each sample contained. To quantify the absolute abundance of each unique TCRbeta CDR3 rearrangement, sequence reads were collapsed and filtered. For each sample, productive Simpson clonality was calculated by taking the square root of Simpson's diversity index across productive rearrangements. TCRdb's version of the immuneACCESS table is confined to in-frame rearrangements and falls short of the full clone set. An unresolved V gene accounts for under half of the shortfall where checked; the remainder is of unknown origin. V and J calls and clone size come straight from that table; D and trimming were deduced from the DNA. The sample yields about 310,000 clones; roughly 87% were counted once. Of the sample, around 9.3% falls within the top ten clones.

Regarding this clone: No antigen is known for it. No much larger clone exists at a distance of one base, and base qualities are not known.

The chain was built from TRBV27 and TRBJ1-3; the D gene cannot be named for sure. The material sequenced was PBMCs or T cells enriched from blood (not recorded which). The sequence was collected from a woman between 18 and 29 years old who had recovered from COVID-19. Here the CDR3 is given as CASSLIQALGGNTIYF. The DNA reads TGTGCCAGCAGTTTAATTCAGGCCCTTGGGGGAAACACCATATATTTT.